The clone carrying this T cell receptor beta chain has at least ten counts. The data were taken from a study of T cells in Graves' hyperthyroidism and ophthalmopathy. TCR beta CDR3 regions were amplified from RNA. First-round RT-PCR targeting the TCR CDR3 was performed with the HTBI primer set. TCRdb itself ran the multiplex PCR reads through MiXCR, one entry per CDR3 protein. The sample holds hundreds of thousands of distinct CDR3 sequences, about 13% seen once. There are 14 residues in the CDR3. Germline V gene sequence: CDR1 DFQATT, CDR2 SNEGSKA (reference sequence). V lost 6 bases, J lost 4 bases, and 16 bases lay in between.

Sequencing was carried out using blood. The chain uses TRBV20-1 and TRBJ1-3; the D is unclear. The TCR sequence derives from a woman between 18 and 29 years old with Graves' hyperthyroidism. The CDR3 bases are TGCAGTGCCCACCCGATGGCGGGAGGAAACACCATATATTTT. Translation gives CSAHPMAGGNTIYF.